The entry below describes one TCR beta chain. This clonotype was observed a few times. Its recognized antigen is unknown. Base qualities are missing; no much larger clone stands one base away. This sample is part of a study of HIV-infected patients and healthy controls (dated by TCRdb to the mid-2010s). As for the study more broadly: Whether deep TCR repertoire sequencing of small blood samples from HIV patients could capture immune perturbation and reconstitution was tested in the study.

The paper's findings and limits, for the study overall: Processing included only sixteen HIV-infected individuals, and this was regarded by the authors as a major limit on how widely the findings apply. During therapy, HIV-associated CDR3s significantly decreased in frequency, while CMV-associated CDR3s did not change significantly, though most became more frequent. Mean usage differed significantly between HIV-infected patients and controls for eight alpha and eight beta V genes. By Jaccard index and by the count of highly shared sequences, healthy controls shared more CDR3s between individuals than HIV+ patients did. In HIV-infected patients, the apparent post-therapy recovery of the Gini index was not replicated in size-matched repertoire data. In the study, no determination of donor HLA types was made. Sequencing depth was restricted by the use of whole blood, which also prevented the dynamics of distinct T-cell subpopulations from being separated. Alpha-beta chain pairing was not determined in the samples. HIV-infected repertoires showed significantly elevated mean Gini indices relative to controls, which possibly reflects oligoclonality. Unequal numbers of distinct sequences between patients and controls complicated comparisons, and size-matching overweighted rare events from HIV-infected data. Alpha-chain CDR3s from MAIT cells appeared at high frequency in healthy controls but were severely depleted in HIV+ repertoires. The study cohorts differed slightly in age and sex profile, but those differences did not account for the observed differences in diversity. Compared with untreated HIV+ repertoires, healthy control repertoires had roughly threefold more distinct CDR3s and higher Shannon diversity.

V gives up 0 bases and J gives up 6 bases, and the segment between their germline ends measures 11 bases. The germline V gene specifies LGHNA as CDR1 and YSLEER as CDR2. Including cysteine and phenylalanine, the CDR3 has 14 amino acids. This entry keeps only the CDR3 DNA: 42 bases, framed from base 1. Whole blood was used without cell fractionation, so the repertoire reflected all unsorted peripheral T cells. Ten uninfected healthy donors were sampled as controls, and four of these ten donors were sampled twice two to three months apart. A roughly 2.5 ml sample of peripheral blood was drawn into Tempus tubes for RNA extraction. Residual genomic DNA was removed with the TURBO-DNase kit and globin mRNA was depleted with GLOBINclear. SuperScript III was used to reverse transcribe 500 ng RNA with primers targeting the alpha and beta constant regions. Separate alpha and beta chain libraries were made by chain-specific third strand synthesis with multiplexing indices. The protocol used a single primer pair to amplify all rearrangements within a chain, which avoided primer bias, and attached molecular barcodes to each cDNA molecule. The SP2 sequencing primer site and a random hexamer were carried on a 5' RACE adapter, to which purified cDNA was joined by T4 RNA Ligase 1. Second strand synthesis was primed from the SP2 site with Phusion polymerase, using slow temperature ramps to favor optimal annealing. Two random hexamer sequences, both added before amplification and joined together, made up the 12-nucleotide barcode of each molecule. P5 and P7 adapter elements plus a second index were added in a short first PCR, which was followed by a roughly 25-cycle amplification PCR with P5s and P7 primers. Libraries received 25 to 35 PCR cycles in total, were quantified on a Qubit, sized on a Bioanalyzer, and diluted to about 3.9 nM. Sequencing of the normalized libraries was done on an Illumina MiSeq using 2 x 250 paired-end kits. Into 10 ul Tris-Cl, the reverse transcription reactions were eluted following cleanup on MinElute columns. The adapter ligations were run for roughly 25 hours at 16 degrees C, and AMPure XP beads at a 1:1 ratio were afterwards used to clean them. The paper's processing steps were these. A modified Decombinator processed the demultiplexed FASTQ files and output V, J, insert and barcode information. Sequences sharing a barcode but differing from the dominant sequence were discarded as errors, and barcodes clustered at Levenshtein distance 3 were counted to estimate original cDNA molecules. The R packages ineq, vegan, igraph and RCytoscape were used for downstream analyses, with IMGT nomenclature and CDR3 definitions applied. The authors computed V gene usage over distinct sequences and counted each TCR a single time to avoid skew from clonal expansion. Similarity networks connected unique CDR3 amino acid sequences within a donor whenever two sequences differed by a single Levenshtein edit. Published HIV-specific CDR3s (roughly 96 alpha, 702 beta) and CMV-specific CDR3s (about 13 alpha, 200 to 300 beta) were compiled and searched for in the repertoires. Lower sequence numbers were not the cause of the decreased diversity in patients, as random subsampling to size-matched repertoires showed. Using fastp trimming at Q25 and MiXCR clonotype assembly, TCRdb reanalyzed the public sequencing data and kept in-frame beta chains. Rows matching on CDR3 protein sequence are summarized as one entry with the most common DNA and genes. TCRdb's processing, not the study's, gives the V and J calls here. The sample table records under 20,000 distinct CDR3 sequences; 7.5% to 9% of these occur just once. The leading ten clones occupy over 2.5% of the sample.

This clonotype was sampled from an adult in good health. The V gene is TRBV4-3 and the J gene is TRBJ1-2; tentative D gene TRBD1, with 5 bases matching. Sequences were obtained from blood. The CDR3 here reads CASSQDQGRDGYTF. The nucleotides read TGCGCCAGCAGCCAAGATCAGGGACGGGATGGCTACACCTTC.